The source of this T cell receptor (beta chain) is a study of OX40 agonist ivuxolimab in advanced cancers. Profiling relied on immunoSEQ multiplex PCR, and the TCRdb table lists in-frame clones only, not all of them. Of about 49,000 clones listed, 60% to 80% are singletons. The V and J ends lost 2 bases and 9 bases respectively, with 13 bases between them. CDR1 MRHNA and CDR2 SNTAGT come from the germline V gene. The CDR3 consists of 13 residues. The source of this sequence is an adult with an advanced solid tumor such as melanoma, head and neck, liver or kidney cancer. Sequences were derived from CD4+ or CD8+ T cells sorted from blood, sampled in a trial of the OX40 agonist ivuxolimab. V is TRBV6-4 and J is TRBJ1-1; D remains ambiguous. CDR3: CASSDGPGDKAFF. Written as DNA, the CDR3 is TGTGCCAGCAGTGACGGACCGGGAGATAAAGCTTTCTTT.